The present entry profiles one TCR beta chain with its context. Its target is not known. The sample comes from a study of T cell responses to AZD1222 COVID-19 vaccine. Study observations and caveats: Nearly half of spike-specific TCRs reportedly go after variant regions that carry no mutations. Elevations in Spike-specific TCR breadth and depth followed administration of two AZD1222 doses.

Germline CDR1 reads SQVTM; CDR2 reads ANQGSEA. Trimming shortened V by 7 bases and J by 0 bases, and 10 bases separated the two germline ends. The CDR3 sequence is 13 residues long. Repertoires were generated with immunoSEQ multiplex PCR, while TCRdb's copy carries only in-frame clones and drops some. The sample includes fewer than 100,000 clones, 90% of them seen just once. Source: peripheral blood, taken on day 0 of AZD1222 vaccination. V gene TRBV29-1 combines with J gene TRBJ2-1; D may be TRBD1 (7 bases). The TCR sequence derives from an adult in good health. The CDR3 protein is CSGQGGSYNEQFF. The CDR3 coding sequence is TGCAGCGGACAGGGAGGCTCCTACAATGAGCAGTTCTTC.